This record covers a single T cell receptor beta chain. Its specificity is not known. The data derive from a study of cytomegalovirus exposure and HLA in healthy donors. General study results and limits: Most TCR sequences were seen very rarely across donors, but some public TCRs occurred in many. It has been reported that TCR beta sequences accurately predicted the HLA-A and HLA-B alleles of most subjects. Sequencing artifact likely explains a cluster of highly shared sequence variants.

Trimming left V 3 bases short and J 8 bases short, with 24 bases between. This CDR3 is built from 17 residues. CDR1 is MDHEN and CDR2 is SYDVKM in the germline V gene. Primers: 60 Vbeta forward and 13 Jbeta reverse. Produced via immunoSEQ multiplex PCR; TCRdb's table is partial and in-frame only. The sample carries 150,000 to 200,000 clones, about 80% recorded once. Among the donors, all were healthy bone marrow donors. The chain recombines TRBV28 with TRBJ2-3, with D perhaps matching TRBD1 (7 bases). Sequencing used PBMCs. This clonotype was obtained from a woman between 18 and 29 years old in good health and CMV-seropositive. CDR3 nucleotide sequence: TGTGCCAGCAGTTTGGCGCAGGTTTTGACAGGGCGGGGTACGCAGTATTTT. Protein sequence: CASSLAQVLTGRGTQYF.